Given below is one T cell receptor beta chain in context. The repertoire was sequenced with immunoSEQ multiplex PCR; TCRdb's copy has only in-frame clones and lacks some. Its table records some 190,000 clones. J gave up 5 bases and V 4 bases, and 5 bases lay outside the gene matches. The CDR3 contains 13 residues. Germline values: CDR1 SGHRS, CDR2 YFSETQ. The data were taken from a study of control samples from healthy donors and cancer patients. The chain carries TRBV5-1 and TRBJ1-1, with TRBD1 matching 7 bases. Input material: blood. This sequence originates from a woman aged 25-40 years in good health. The CDR3 sequence: CASSTDRETEAFF. CDR3 DNA: TGCGCCAGCAGCACCGACAGGGAAACTGAAGCTTTCTTT. The full variable domain, rest sourced from reference TRBV5-1 and TRBJ1-1, is KAGVTQTPRYLIKTRGQQVTLSCSPISGHRSVSWYQQTPGQGLQFLFEYFSETQRNKGNFPGRFSGRQFSNSRSEMNVSTLELGDSALYLCASSTDRETEAFFGQGTRLTVV.